This is a list of T cell receptor beta chains from one sample in a study of T cells after yellow fever vaccination. One entry per CDR3 protein, called by TCRdb with MiXCR from the 5' RACE reads. The table shows hundreds of thousands of distinct CDR3 sequences, with about 19% occurring only once. Sequencing was performed on PBMCs, taken 15 days after the yellow fever booster vaccination. The source of these receptors is a man in his thirties or forties who received the YFV17D yellow fever vaccine. CDR3s include the opening cysteine and the closing phenylalanine or tryptophan. Each record gives: CDR3 length, D gene, J gene, clone size, V gene, CDR3 protein, CDR3 DNA. D genes are given only for firm matches. Clone sizes are given selectively: once, few, many, or a class where the clone is expanded.

13 - TRBJ2-7 few TRBV20-1 CSASQLIPPEQYF TGCAGTGCTTCACAGCTAATTCCCCCCGAGCAGTACTTC
14 - TRBJ1-2 - TRBV5-1 CASSLQQADYGYTF TGCGCCAGCAGCTTACAACAGGCGGACTATGGCTACACCTTC
14 - TRBJ2-2 - TRBV20-1 CSARERRNTGELFF TGCAGTGCTCGTGAGCGGAGGAACACCGGGGAGCTGTTTTTT
13 TRBD1 TRBJ2-1 - TRBV7-2 CASSLATGGEQFF TGTGCCAGCAGCTTAGCCACAGGGGGCGAGCAGTTCTTC
16 TRBD1 TRBJ1-1 few TRBV6-2/TRBV6-3 CASSYLGTGGSTEAFF TGTGCCAGCAGTTATCTGGGGACAGGGGGAAGCACTGAAGCTTTCTTT
13 - TRBJ1-1 few TRBV29-1 CSAPGQLFTEAFF TGCAGCGCCCCGGGACAACTATTCACTGAAGCTTTCTTT
14 TRBD1 TRBJ1-5 - TRBV20-1 CSARTGLSNQPQHF TGCAGTGCTAGGACAGGGCTAAGCAATCAGCCCCAGCATTTT
13 - TRBJ1-1 - TRBV5-6 CASSLTGWTEAFF TGTGCCAGCAGCTTAACAGGGTGGACTGAAGCTTTCTTT
15 - TRBJ2-2 few TRBV9 CASKRTGPASGELFF TGTGCCAGCAAAAGGACCGGACCGGCATCCGGGGAGCTGTTTTTT
15 - TRBJ2-7 few TRBV28 CASSPTHRAPYEQYF TGTGCCAGCAGCCCGACCCACAGGGCCCCCTACGAGCAGTACTTC
16 TRBD1 TRBJ2-1 few TRBV29-1 CSVEGFPGQGYNEQFF TGCAGCGTTGAAGGTTTTCCGGGACAGGGGTACAATGAGCAGTTCTTC
13 TRBD2 TRBJ2-1 few TRBV20-1 CSPKASGHNEQFF TGCAGCCCCAAGGCTAGCGGACACAATGAGCAGTTCTTC
11 - TRBJ2-7 - TRBV28 CASRLAYEQYF TGTGCCAGCAGGCTAGCCTACGAGCAGTACTTC
16 - TRBJ2-4 few TRBV20-1 CSARVSQGGVGNIQYF TGCAGTGCTAGAGTTTCACAGGGTGGAGTAGGAAACATTCAGTACTTC
12 - TRBJ1-6 - TRBV25-1 CASQGNRSPLHF TGTGCCAGCCAGGGTAATAGGTCACCCCTCCACTTT
19 - TRBJ2-2 - TRBV2 CASSAPGARAASTTGELFF TGTGCCAGCAGTGCCCCCGGGGCACGGGCGGCGTCTACCACCGGGGAGCTGTTTTTT
14 TRBD2 TRBJ2-5 few TRBV5-1 CASSQLASRETQYF TGCGCCAGCAGCCAACTAGCGAGTCGGGAGACCCAGTACTTC
16 TRBD2 TRBJ2-2 many TRBV24-1 CATSEPAGGDTGELFF TGTGCCACCAGTGAACCAGCGGGAGGGGACACCGGGGAGCTGTTTTTT
14 - TRBJ2-1 - TRBV5-1 CASSFRFVDNEQFF TGCGCCAGCAGCTTTAGGTTCGTGGACAATGAGCAGTTCTTC